The subject of this entry is one T cell receptor beta chain. Its specificity is not known. PCR involved 60 Vbeta and 13 Jbeta primers. The repertoire was sequenced with immunoSEQ multiplex PCR; TCRdb's copy has only in-frame clones and lacks some. The sample lists about 110,000 clones; around 61% were seen once. The sample belongs to a study of cytomegalovirus exposure and HLA in healthy donors. About the study: The study's early data release held roughly 91 million unique TCRs from HLA-typed donors.

Study-wide results and caveats: CMV serostatus was the only recorded immune exposure for donors.

Sequenced input: PBMCs. The source of this sequence is a woman aged 30 to 39 in good health and CMV-seronegative.

The CDR3 region is CASSLQAIRDYGREQYF. CDR3 nucleotides: TGTGCCAGCAGCTTACAGGCCATCCGGGACTACGGTCGGGAGCAGTACTTC. This chain uses TRBV7-2 with TRBJ2-7; 7 bases match TRBD2. The CDR3 is 17 amino acids. With 2 bases clipped from V and 7 bases from J, the junction kept 17 bases outside the gene matches. CDR1 SGHTA and CDR2 FQGNSA come from the germline V gene.